What follows describes a single TCR beta chain. Its antigen is still unknown. Base qualities were left out, and no much larger clone turns up one base away. This record comes from a study of T cell changes during pregnancy in multiple sclerosis (dated by TCRdb to the late 2010s). Broadly, across the study: The study looked at changes in the T cell repertoire across pregnancy in women with multiple sclerosis.

Receptor amplification or capture employed the immunoSEQ multiplex PCR assay. TCRdb took this table from immuneACCESS and kept in-frame rearrangements with V and J called. Such tables lack part of the clones; where checked against another copy, unresolved V genes explain under half of the gap, and the rest is unexplained. The sample table lists 45,000 to 65,000 clones, 85% to 95% of them with a count of one. The ten top clones hold roughly 2.6% of the sample. The CDR3 runs 12 amino acids, cysteine and phenylalanine included. This entry keeps only the CDR3 DNA: 36 bases, framed from base 1. CDR1 and CDR2 (MDHEN, SYDVKM) derive from the germline V gene. The germline ends are 6 bases apart after V is trimmed by 2 bases and J by 5 bases.

The sample here was CD8+ T cells from peripheral blood mononuclear cells, taken in the third trimester of pregnancy. This TCR was recovered from a female donor with multiple sclerosis, enrolled in a pregnancy study. The rearranged segments are TRBV28 and TRBJ1-1; the D segment cannot be called with confidence. The nucleotide sequence is TGTGCCAGCAGTTTAGAGGAGACTGAAGCTTTCTTT. Its translation is CASSLEETEAFF. Joined to the reference TRBV28 and TRBJ1-1 proteins, this CDR3 gives the full variable domain: DVKVTQSSRYLVKRTGEKVFLECVQDMDHENMFWYRQDPGLGLRLIYFSYDVKMKEKGDIPEGYSVSREKKERFSLILESASTNQTSMYLCASSLEETEAFFGQGTRLTVV.